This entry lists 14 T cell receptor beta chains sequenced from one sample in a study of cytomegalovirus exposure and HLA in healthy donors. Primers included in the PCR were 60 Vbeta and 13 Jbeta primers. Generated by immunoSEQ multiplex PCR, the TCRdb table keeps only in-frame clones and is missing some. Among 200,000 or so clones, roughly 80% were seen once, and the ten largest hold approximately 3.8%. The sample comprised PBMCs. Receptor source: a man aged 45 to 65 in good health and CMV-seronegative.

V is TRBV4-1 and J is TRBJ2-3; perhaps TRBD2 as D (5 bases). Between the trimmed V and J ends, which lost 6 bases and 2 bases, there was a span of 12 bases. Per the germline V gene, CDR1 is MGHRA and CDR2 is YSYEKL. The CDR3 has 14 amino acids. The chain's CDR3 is CASSAGPLTDTQYF. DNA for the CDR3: TGCGCCAGCAGTGCGGGTCCACTCACAGATACGCAGTATTTT.

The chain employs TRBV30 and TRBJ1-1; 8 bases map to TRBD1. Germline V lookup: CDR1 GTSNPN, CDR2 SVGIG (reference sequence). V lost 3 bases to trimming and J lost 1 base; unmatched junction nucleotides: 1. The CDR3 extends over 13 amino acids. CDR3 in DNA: TGTGCCTGGAGACAGGGGGGGAACACTGAAGCTTTCTTT. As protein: CAWRQGGNTEAFF.

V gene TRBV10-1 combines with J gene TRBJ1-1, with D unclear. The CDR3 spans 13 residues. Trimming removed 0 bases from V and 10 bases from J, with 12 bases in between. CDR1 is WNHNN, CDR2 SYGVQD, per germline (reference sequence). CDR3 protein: CASSESRHPGAFF. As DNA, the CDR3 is TGCGCCAGCAGTGAGTCGCGACACCCTGGAGCTTTCTTT.

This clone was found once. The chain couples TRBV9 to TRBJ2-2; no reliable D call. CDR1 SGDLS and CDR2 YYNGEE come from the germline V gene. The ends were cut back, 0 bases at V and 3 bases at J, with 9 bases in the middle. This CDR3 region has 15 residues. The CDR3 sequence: CASSVGWADTGELFF. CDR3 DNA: TGTGCCAGCAGCGTAGGCTGGGCTGACACCGGGGAGCTGTTTTTT.

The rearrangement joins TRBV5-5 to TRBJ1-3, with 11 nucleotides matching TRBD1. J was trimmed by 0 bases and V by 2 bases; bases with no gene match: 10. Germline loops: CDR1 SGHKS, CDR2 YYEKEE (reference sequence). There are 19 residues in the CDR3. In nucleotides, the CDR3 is TGTGCCAGCAGCTTAGCCGGACAGGGGGCCGGGCTCTCTGGAAACACCATATATTTT. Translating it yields CASSLAGQGAGLSGNTIYF.

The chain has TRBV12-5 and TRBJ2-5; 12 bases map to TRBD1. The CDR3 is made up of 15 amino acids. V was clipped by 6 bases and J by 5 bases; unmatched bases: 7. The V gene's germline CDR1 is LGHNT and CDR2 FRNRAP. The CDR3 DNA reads TGTGCTAGTGGCTCCGGGACAGGGGGCCCGGAGACCCAGTACTTC. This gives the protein CASGSGTGGPETQYF.

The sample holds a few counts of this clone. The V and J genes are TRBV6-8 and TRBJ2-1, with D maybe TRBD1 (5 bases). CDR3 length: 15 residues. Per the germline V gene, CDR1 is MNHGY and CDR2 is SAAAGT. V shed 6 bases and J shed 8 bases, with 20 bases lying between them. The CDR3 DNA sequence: TGTGCCAGCAGACTCCGACAGCTGAGAGTCGATGAGCAGTTCTTC. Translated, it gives CASRLRQLRVDEQFF.

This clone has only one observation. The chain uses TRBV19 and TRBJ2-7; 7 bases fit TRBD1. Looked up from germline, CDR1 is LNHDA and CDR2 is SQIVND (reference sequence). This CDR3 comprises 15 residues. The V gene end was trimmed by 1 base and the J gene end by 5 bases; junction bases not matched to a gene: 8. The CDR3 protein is CASSIVAQGNNEQYF. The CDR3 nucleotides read TGTGCCAGTAGTATAGTAGCACAGGGGAACAACGAGCAGTACTTC.

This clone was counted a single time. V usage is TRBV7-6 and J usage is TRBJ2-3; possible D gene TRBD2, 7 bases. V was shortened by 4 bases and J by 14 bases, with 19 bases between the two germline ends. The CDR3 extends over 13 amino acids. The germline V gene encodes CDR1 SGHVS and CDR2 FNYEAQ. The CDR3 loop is CASSSEPGGPGYF. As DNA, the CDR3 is TGTGCCAGCAGCTCGGAGCCCGGGGGGCCGGGGTATTTT.

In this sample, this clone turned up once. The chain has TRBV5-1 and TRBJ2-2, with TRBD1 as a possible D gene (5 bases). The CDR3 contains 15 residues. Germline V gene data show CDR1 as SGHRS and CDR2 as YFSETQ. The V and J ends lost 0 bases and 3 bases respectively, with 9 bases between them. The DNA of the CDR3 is TGCGCCAGCAGCTTGGAGGGGCCTGACACCGGGGAGCTGTTTTTT. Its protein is CASSLEGPDTGELFF.

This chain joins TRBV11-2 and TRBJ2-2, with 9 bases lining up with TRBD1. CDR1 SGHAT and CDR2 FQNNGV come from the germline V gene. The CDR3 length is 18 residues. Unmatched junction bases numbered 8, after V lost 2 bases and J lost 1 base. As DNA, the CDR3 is TGTGCCAGCAGCTTAAGGGCCCCGGGACAGGGGAACACCGGGGAGCTGTTTTTT. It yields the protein CASSLRAPGQGNTGELFF.

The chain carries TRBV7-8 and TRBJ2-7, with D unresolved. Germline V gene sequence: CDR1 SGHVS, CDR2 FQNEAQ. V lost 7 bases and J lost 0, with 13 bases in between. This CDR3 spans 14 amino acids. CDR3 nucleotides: TGTGCCAGCACCTTGACGGAGAGCTCCTACGAGCAGTACTTC. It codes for CASTLTESSYEQYF.

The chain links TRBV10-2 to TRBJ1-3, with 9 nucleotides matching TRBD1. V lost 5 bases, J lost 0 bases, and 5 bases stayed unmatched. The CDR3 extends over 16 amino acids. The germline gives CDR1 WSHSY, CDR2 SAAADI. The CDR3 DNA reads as TGCGCCAGCAGTCCCGGGACAGGGACCTCTGGAAACACCATATATTTT. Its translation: CASSPGTGTSGNTIYF.

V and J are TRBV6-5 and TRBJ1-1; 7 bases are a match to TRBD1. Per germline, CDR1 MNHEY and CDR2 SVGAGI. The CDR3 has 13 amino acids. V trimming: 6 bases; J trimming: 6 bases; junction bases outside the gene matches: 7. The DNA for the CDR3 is TGTGCCAGCAGCCCCGGGACAGTTTCTGAAGCTTTCTTT. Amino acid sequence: CASSPGTVSEAFF.